This T cell receptor beta chain was sequenced for a study of cytomegalovirus exposure and HLA in healthy donors. About the study: From about 180 million T cells, an earlier analysis saw under 140 million unique TCR beta sequences. The study's findings and limits: A few CMV-associated chains proved CMV antigen-specific in vitro. Roughly uniform depth of sequencing across donors was assumed in presence/absence analyses. In an earlier analysis, most TCR beta V segments were productive about 87% or about 30% of the time.

The germline CDR1 and CDR2 sequences are MNHEY and SMNVEV (reference sequence). The V end was cut by 6 bases, the J end by 1 base, with 12 bases between. There are 14 residues in the CDR3. The PCR had 60 Vbeta and 13 Jbeta primers. This table comes from immunoSEQ multiplex PCR, and its TCRdb copy is limited to in-frame clones, with some not included. The table records about 84,000 clones, around 78% of them present only once. A few counts support this clone. What it binds is not known. The receptor comes from a male donor in good health and CMV-seropositive. V usage is TRBV27 and J usage is TRBJ1-1; a possible D gene is TRBD1 (6 bases). The sample was PBMCs. CDR3 coding DNA: TGTGCCAGCAGACCGGGACAAGAGAACACTGAAGCTTTCTTT. Encoded protein: CASRPGQENTEAFF.